A single sample gave rise to the 29 T cell receptor beta chains below, sequenced in a study of blood T cell repertoires in COVID-19. Here immunoSEQ multiplex PCR was the method, and the copy in TCRdb shows in-frame clones only, minus some. In the table there are approximately 240,000 clones, 84% of which are singletons. Sequencing input: peripheral blood. Source of these receptors: an elderly woman with active or convalescent COVID-19.

The V call is TRBV12-3 or TRBV12-4, the J call TRBJ2-5; D is ambiguous. The length of the CDR3 is 13 residues. Trimming removed 5 bases at V and 5 bases at J, with 12 bases between. CDR3 protein: CASSIHIWETQYF. CDR3 DNA sequence: TGTGCCAGCAGTATTCACATCTGGGAGACCCAGTACTTC.

This clone was found a few times. J is TRBJ2-7 and V is TRBV5-1, with TRBD1 identical over 8 bases. This CDR3 contains 13 residues. Germline V gene data show CDR1 as SGHRS and CDR2 as YFSETQ. J gave up 6 bases and V 3 bases, and 5 bases lay outside the gene matches. The CDR3 coding sequence is TGCGCCAGCAGCTCACAGGGGGGATTCGAGCAGTACTTC. This translates into CASSSQGGFEQYF.

V is TRBV5-6 and J is TRBJ2-7; no definite D call. The germline V gene encodes CDR1 SGHDT and CDR2 YYEEEE. The CDR3 is made up of 15 amino acids. V was clipped by 6 bases and J by 1 base, with 17 bases between them. The CDR3 loop is CASTALHGVSYEQYF. In nucleotides, the CDR3 is TGTGCCAGCACCGCTTTACATGGAGTTTCCTACGAGCAGTACTTC.

The chain couples TRBV6-6 to TRBJ2-7, with a tentative D call TRBD2 (7 bases). V lost 0 bases to trimming and J lost 5 bases, with 11 bases between them. The germline CDR1 and CDR2 sequences are MNHNY and SVGAGI (reference sequence). The CDR3 totals 14 residues. CDR3: CASSYSRGGDEQYF. In DNA form, the CDR3 reads TGTGCCAGCAGTTACTCTCGAGGGGGGGACGAGCAGTACTTC.

The J gene is TRBJ2-5, the V gene TRBV18, with D hard to call. Germline V lookup: CDR1 KGHSH, CDR2 LQKENI. Trimming took 0 bases from V and 6 from J, leaving 8 bases between them. This CDR3 has 13 amino acids. The CDR3 nucleotides are TGTGCCAGCTCACCACCAGACTTCAAGACCCAGTACTTC. This codes for CASSPPDFKTQYF. The full variable domain, rest sourced from reference TRBV18 and TRBJ2-5, is NAGVMQNPRHLVRRRGQEARLRCSPMKGHSHVYWYRQLPEEGLKFMVYLQKENIIDESGMPKERFSAEFPKEGPSILRIQQVVRGDSAAYFCASSPPDFKTQYFGPGTRLLVL.

V gene TRBV4-3 combines with J gene TRBJ2-1; perhaps TRBD2 as D (6 bases). V lost 0 bases and J 9 bases, leaving 12 bases between the germline ends. The CDR3 runs 14 residues. In germline, CDR1 is LGHNA, CDR2 YSLEER. DNA of the CDR3: TGCGCCAGCAGCCAAGAGCCCACTAGCACTGAGCAGTTCTTC. The encoded protein is CASSQEPTSTEQFF.

The chain employs TRBV9 and TRBJ2-1; 8 positions agree with TRBD2. The CDR3 is 16 amino acids. V was clipped by 0 bases and J by 4 bases; unmatched bases: 6. CDR1 and CDR2 (germline): SGDLS, YYNGEE. DNA for the CDR3: TGTGCCAGCAGCGTAGCAGTTAGCGGGGCGTACAATGAGCAGTTCTTC. This encodes CASSVAVSGAYNEQFF.

The V call is TRBV2, the J call TRBJ1-1, with 7 bases fitting TRBD1. Germline V gene data show CDR1 as SNHLY and CDR2 as FYNNEI. Trimming removed 6 bases from V and 9 bases from J; junction bases left unmatched: 10. The CDR3 runs to 13 residues. The CDR3 region is CASSDSPGQKAFF. The CDR3 DNA sequence: TGTGCCAGCAGCGATTCTCCGGGACAGAAAGCTTTCTTT.

CDR3 region: CASSRDKYNEQFF. CDR3 in DNA: TGTGCCAGTAGTCGAGATAAATACAATGAGCAGTTCTTC. V usage is TRBV19 and J usage is TRBJ2-1; D gene ambiguous. This CDR3 is 13 amino acids long. Germline CDR1 is LNHDA and CDR2 is SQIVND (reference sequence). V was clipped by 5 bases and J by 4 bases, with 9 bases between them.

The rearrangement uses TRBV5-6 and TRBJ1-4; D not certain. Trimming took 2 bases from V and 0 from J, leaving 5 bases between them. Per the germline V gene, CDR1 is SGHDT and CDR2 is YYEEEE. The CDR3 has 14 residues. The CDR3 is CASSFLATNEKLFF. The CDR3 nucleotides read TGTGCCAGCAGCTTTCTAGCAACTAATGAAAAACTGTTTTTT.

This sequence joins TRBV6-2 or TRBV6-3 and TRBJ1-1; no definite D call. CDR1 MNHEY and CDR2 SVGEGT come from the germline V gene. The CDR3 is 14 amino acids. V was cut by 4 bases and J by 4 bases, with 13 bases left in between. The CDR3 sequence is CASSSSGPGTEAFF. CDR3 coding DNA: TGTGCCAGCAGTTCTTCCGGCCCGGGCACTGAAGCTTTCTTT.

This clone was recorded only once. This chain links TRBV29-1 with TRBJ2-1; 12 bases fit TRBD2. There are 14 residues in the CDR3. V trimming: 4 bases; J trimming: 9 bases; junction bases outside the gene matches: 7. Germline V gives CDR1 SQVTM, CDR2 ANQGSEA. CDR3 sequence: CSVALAGGLGEQFF. The CDR3 nucleotides read TGCAGCGTTGCTCTAGCGGGAGGGCTGGGTGAGCAGTTCTTC.

The chain couples TRBV7-2 to TRBJ1-3; possibly TRBD1 for D (6 bases). Per the germline V gene, CDR1 is SGHTA and CDR2 is FQGNSA. The length of the CDR3 is 16 residues. V dropped 1 base and J dropped 0 bases, with 10 bases sitting between them. The chain's CDR3 is CASSLDLTGSGNTIYF. The CDR3 region has the DNA TGTGCCAGCAGCTTAGACTTGACAGGCTCTGGAAACACCATATATTTT. Drawing the rest from reference TRBV7-2 and TRBJ1-3, the complete variable domain is GAGVSQSPSNKVTEKGKDVELRCDPISGHTALYWYRQSLGQGLEFLIYFQGNSAPDKSGLPSDRFSAERTGGSVSTLTIQRTQQEDSAVYLCASSLDLTGSGNTIYFGEGSWLTVV.

The CDR3 DNA reads TGCGCCAGCAGCTTGAGCTCGTGGGGCCGCACTAGCGGGGAGACCCAGTACTTC. This encodes CASSLSSWGRTSGETQYF. The V and J genes are TRBV5-1 and TRBJ2-5; 9 positions agree with TRBD2. The CDR3 contains 18 residues. Per the germline V gene, CDR1 is SGHRS and CDR2 is YFSETQ. J was trimmed by 5 bases and V by 1 base; bases with no gene match: 15.

V usage is TRBV9 and J usage is TRBJ1-6, with TRBD1 matching 8 bases. V dropped 0 bases and J dropped 10; count of bases not matched to a gene: 6. Germline V gives CDR1 SGDLS, CDR2 YYNGEE. The CDR3 length is 15 residues. CDR3 region: CASSVEGQGYSPLHF. The CDR3 nucleotides are TGTGCCAGCAGCGTAGAAGGACAGGGATACTCACCCCTCCACTTT.

This sequence joins TRBV5-1 and TRBJ2-2, with D perhaps matching TRBD1 (5 bases). With 5 bases removed from V and 0 bases from J, the gap between germline ends came to 11 bases. The CDR3 has 15 residues. Germline values: CDR1 SGHRS, CDR2 YFSETQ. For the CDR3, the DNA is TGCGCCAGCAGTTACCAGGGCCCGAACACCGGGGAGCTGTTTTTT. This gives the protein CASSYQGPNTGELFF. Based on the CDR3 plus reference TRBV5-1 and TRBJ2-2, the full variable domain is KAGVTQTPRYLIKTRGQQVTLSCSPISGHRSVSWYQQTPGQGLQFLFEYFSETQRNKGNFPGRFSGRQFSNSRSEMNVSTLELGDSALYLCASSYQGPNTGELFFGEGSRLTVL.

As regards this clone: The sample has other DNA sequences that encode this CDR3 too. The chain carries TRBV5-1 and TRBJ1-3; D possibly corresponds to TRBD1 (5 bases). The V end was cut by 3 bases, the J end by 1 base, with 8 bases between. Germline-derived CDR1 and CDR2 are SGHRS and YFSETQ. This CDR3 is 14 amino acids long. CDR3 in DNA: TGCGCCAGCAGCTCGCAGGGTTCTGGAAACACCATATATTTT. Translation gives CASSSQGSGNTIYF.

V gene TRBV30 combines with J gene TRBJ1-4, with TRBD1 matching 7 bases. The V gene's germline CDR1 is GTSNPN and CDR2 SVGIG (reference sequence). This CDR3 spans 15 amino acids. Germline trimming cut 2 bases from V and 8 bases from J; bases unmatched to any gene: 11. DNA of the CDR3: TGTGCCTGGAGTCACCAGACAGGGTTGAGCGAAAAACTGTTTTTT. It encodes CAWSHQTGLSEKLFF. Together with reference TRBV30 and TRBJ1-4, the CDR3 gives the full variable domain: SQTIHQWPATLVQPVGSPLSLECTVEGTSNPNLYWYRQAAGRGLQLLFYSVGIGQISSEVPQNLSASRPQDRQFILSSKKLLLSDSGFYLCAWSHQTGLSEKLFFGSGTQLSVL.

As concerns this clone: The same CDR3 is also encoded by other DNA sequences in this sample. V gene TRBV6-5 combines with J gene TRBJ1-2, with D unclear. CDR1 MNHEY and CDR2 SVGAGI come from the germline V gene. The CDR3 contains 14 residues. The V end was cut by 2 bases, the J end by 3 bases, with 10 bases between. Written as DNA, the CDR3 is TGTGCCAGCAGTTACGGAAGAGGGTACTATGGCTACACCTTC. It translates to CASSYGRGYYGYTF.

The chain employs TRBV29-1 and TRBJ2-1; D gene ambiguous. Looked up from germline, CDR1 is SQVTM and CDR2 is ANQGSEA. The CDR3 length is 14 residues. Between the trimmed V and J ends, which lost 7 bases and 0 bases, there was a span of 13 bases. This CDR3 is CSAPTGYSYNEQFF. The CDR3 DNA follows: TGCAGCGCCCCGACTGGTTACTCCTACAATGAGCAGTTCTTC.

Written as DNA, the CDR3 is TGTGCCAGCAGCCCAAATGGGCGGGAGGGCCACGACATTCAGTACTTC. Amino acids: CASSPNGREGHDIQYF. The rearrangement joins TRBV7-3 to TRBJ2-4, with 9 nucleotides matching TRBD2. V lost 5 bases and J lost 8; bases outside the gene matches: 13. Germline V lookup: CDR1 SGHTA, CDR2 FQGTGA. The CDR3 has 16 residues. The full variable domain, with the rest looked up from reference TRBV7-3 and TRBJ2-4, is GAGVSQTPSNKVTEKGKYVELRCDPISGHTALYWYRQSLGQGPEFLIYFQGTGAADDSGLPNDRFFAVRPEGSVSTLKIQRTERGDSAVYLCASSPNGREGHDIQYFGAGTRLSVL.

V gene TRBV28 combines with J gene TRBJ1-1; a weak D match, TRBD1 (6 bases). The CDR3 is 13 amino acids. CDR1 and CDR2 from the germline V gene are MDHEN and SYDVKM. Trimming took off 10 bases at V and 0 bases at J, with 12 bases between the two ends. The CDR3 DNA sequence: TGTGCCACACAGGGCCTGCTGAACACTGAAGCTTTCTTT. Translating gives CATQGLLNTEAFF.

This chain joins TRBV7-9 and TRBJ2-1; 9 bases are shared with TRBD1. The germline CDR1 and CDR2 sequences are SEHNR and FQNEAQ (reference sequence). The CDR3 length is 15 residues. Trimming at V came to 8 bases and at J to 3 bases, leaving 8 bases not matched to a gene. Here the CDR3 reads CASGAGTGLYNEQFF. In nucleotides, the CDR3 is TGTGCCAGCGGAGCCGGGACAGGGCTCTACAATGAGCAGTTCTTC.

The chain has TRBV5-5 and TRBJ2-7; 8 bases align to TRBD2. V shed 0 bases and J 4 bases; nucleotides not matched to a gene: 0. This CDR3 region has 13 residues. Germline CDR1 SGHKS, CDR2 YYEKEE (reference sequence). CDR3 coding DNA: TGTGCCAGCAGCTTGGCTAGCGGGTACGAGCAGTACTTC. Translating gives CASSLASGYEQYF. Full variable domain (outside the CDR3, taken from reference TRBV5-5 and TRBJ2-7): DAGVTQSPTHLIKTRGQQVTLRCSPISGHKSVSWYQQVLGQGPQFIFQYYEKEERGRGNFPDRFSARQFPNYSSELNVNALLLGDSALYLCASSLASGYEQYFGPGTRLTVT.

This clone was seen just once. The chain joins TRBV19 to TRBJ2-2, with 8 bases fitting TRBD1. Germline trimming cut 1 base from V and 1 base from J; bases unmatched to any gene: 2. The CDR3 sequence is 16 residues long. Germline CDR1 is LNHDA and CDR2 is SQIVND (reference sequence). CDR3 region: CASSIGGTGNTGELFF. CDR3 nucleotide sequence: TGTGCCAGTAGTATAGGAGGGACAGGGAACACCGGGGAGCTGTTTTTT.

This clone appeared a single time. This sequence joins TRBV7-6 and TRBJ2-7; 7 bases agree with TRBD1. Germline-derived CDR1 and CDR2 are SGHVS and FNYEAQ. Germline trimming cut 0 bases from V and 0 bases from J; bases unmatched to any gene: 2. The CDR3 extends over 15 amino acids. The CDR3 DNA reads TGTGCCAGCAGCTTAGCGGGGACAGCCTCCTACGAGCAGTACTTC. Translated, it gives CASSLAGTASYEQYF.

In nucleotides, the CDR3 is TGTGCCAGCAGCTTAAGGTTGACACCTACTAATGAAAAACTGTTTTTT. This sequence encodes CASSLRLTPTNEKLFF. The chain links TRBV7-2 to TRBJ1-4; D is ambiguous. This CDR3 has 16 amino acids. Looked up from germline, CDR1 is SGHTA and CDR2 is FQGNSA. Trimming pared 2 bases from V and 2 bases from J, leaving 12 bases between.

V and J are TRBV5-1 and TRBJ2-1; 12 bases line up with TRBD2. Germline trimming cut 5 bases from V and 7 bases from J; bases unmatched to any gene: 4. Per germline, CDR1 SGHRS and CDR2 YFSETQ. There are 14 residues in the CDR3. The CDR3 nucleotides read TGCGCCAGCAGTGATCTAGCGGGAGGGAATGAGCAGTTCTTC. Translated: CASSDLAGGNEQFF.

The rearrangement links TRBV7-2 to TRBJ1-1; TRBD1 matches at 7 bases. Germline V gene data show CDR1 as SGHTA and CDR2 as FQGNSA. The CDR3 sequence is 15 residues long. With 5 bases clipped from V and 4 bases from J, the junction kept 10 bases outside the gene matches. CDR3: CASSPQDRSTTEAFF. CDR3 DNA: TGTGCCAGCAGCCCCCAGGACAGGAGTACCACTGAAGCTTTCTTT.